This T cell receptor beta chain was captured by sequencing in a study of glioma-infiltrating T cells after dendritic cell vaccination. About the research overall: Monocyte-derived dendritic cells, cultured about 7 days with IL-4 and GM-CSF, were pulsed with autologous tumor lysate.

Study-wide points: Higher TCR clonality did not directly relate to longer survival.

Isocitrate dehydrogenase mutation was absent in all glioblastoma patients. Primers: 60 V beta forward and 13 J beta reverse. TCRdb's copy holds only in-frame clones and misses some; the assay was immunoSEQ multiplex PCR. The sample includes over 90,000 clones, more than 80% of them seen just once. This CDR3 is built from 16 residues. Germline values: CDR1 SGHAT, CDR2 FQNNGV. V lost 7 bases to trimming and J lost 1 base; unmatched junction nucleotides: 7. This clone appeared once. Its antigen is unidentified. This specimen was blood, taken before dendritic cell vaccination. The clonotype comes from a human donor with glioblastoma. The chain uses TRBV11-2 and TRBJ1-3; 10 nucleotides line up with TRBD1. The CDR3 nucleotides are TGTGCCAGCACCAGGGACAGGGGAGGATCTGGAAACACCATATATTTT. Its translation: CASTRDRGGSGNTIYF.